A single T cell receptor (beta chain) is shown here with its context. Its antigen is unknown. The data derive from a study of beta chain features in type 1 diabetes. Expressed TCRB transcripts were sequenced after all isolated RNA was converted to cDNA. Measured with immunoSEQ multiplex PCR; TCRdb has only the in-frame clones, and not every one. The sample has roughly 610,000 clones, around a sixth seen once; the top ten hold more than 0.08%. Whole-study findings and limits: A possible short-template PCR bias applies equally to patients and controls. TCRB CDR3s were moderately but significantly shorter in Type 1 diabetes patients in all four CD4+ subsets.

The length of the CDR3 is 16 residues. The V and J ends lost 0 bases and 4 bases respectively, with 15 bases between them. In germline, CDR1 is KGHSY, CDR2 FQNENV. Input material: naive CD4+ T cells from blood. The chain carries TRBV16 and TRBJ1-2; possible D gene TRBD1, 5 bases. This receptor was taken from a man aged 18 to 30 in good health. The CDR3, as DNA: TGTGCCAGCAGCCAATCTGGAGGGTGGGGCCTCTATGGCTACACCTTC. It encodes CASSQSGGWGLYGYTF.